The 9 T cell receptor beta chains in this list originate from one sample, sequenced in a study of identical twins' blood T cells. MiXCR, run by TCRdb on the 5' RACE reads, gives a single entry per CDR3 protein. The sample includes 350,000 to 400,000 distinct CDR3 sequences, roughly 30% of them seen just once. The sample was PBMCs. The receptors originated from a woman aged 18-55 years in good health.

This clonotype was detected only a few times. The CDR3 DNA follows: TGTGCCACCAAAAGGGAATTGAACACTGAAGCTTTCTTT. The encoded protein is CATKRELNTEAFF. The gene calls are TRBV6-5 and TRBJ1-1, with D unresolved. V was cut by 10 bases and J by 0 bases, with 12 bases left in between. The CDR3 has 13 amino acids. The germline gives CDR1 MNHEY, CDR2 SVGAGI.

CDR3 protein: CASSSTSSGQGAFWTEAFF. In nucleotides, the CDR3 is TGCGCCAGCAGCTCGACGTCGTCGGGACAGGGGGCTTTTTGGACTGAAGCTTTCTTT. The V and J genes are TRBV5-1 and TRBJ1-1; TRBD1 matches 12 bases. V was clipped by 3 bases and J by 5 bases; unmatched bases: 17. This CDR3 has 19 amino acids. Germline V CDR1 and CDR2: SGHRS, YFSETQ.

In this sample, this clonotype turned up a few times. As DNA, the CDR3 is TGCAGTGCTAGTATCCGAGGGACTAGCGGGAGGGCCCTCGAGCAGTACTTC. It encodes CSASIRGTSGRALEQYF. The V and J genes are TRBV20-1 and TRBJ2-7; 16 bases align to TRBD2. This CDR3 contains 17 residues. With 3 bases clipped from V and 6 bases from J, the junction kept 11 bases outside the gene matches. Germline CDR1 and CDR2: DFQATT and SNEGSKA (reference sequence).

The chain uses TRBV6-1 and TRBJ1-2; weak D call: TRBD1 (5 bases). The CDR3 loop spans 13 amino acids. V shed 5 bases and J shed 7 bases, with 14 bases lying between them. Germline V lookup: CDR1 MNHNS, CDR2 SASEGT. Here the CDR3 reads CASSWDFVRGYTF. The CDR3 coding sequence is TGTGCCAGCAGTTGGGACTTTGTGCGTGGCTACACCTTC.

J is TRBJ2-2 and V is TRBV6-2 or TRBV6-3; no clear D gene. The CDR3 runs to 13 residues. Trimming took 0 bases from V and 6 from J, leaving 5 bases between them. The V gene's germline CDR1 is MNHEY and CDR2 SVGEGT. The CDR3 nucleotides read TGTGCCAGCAGTTACTCCACAGCCGGGGAGCTGTTTTTT. Translated: CASSYSTAGELFF.

The V call is TRBV4-3, the J call TRBJ2-1; D perhaps matches TRBD2 (5 bases). Germline lookup yields CDR1 LGHNA and CDR2 YSLEER. V lost 1 base and J lost 10, with 11 bases in between. This CDR3 comprises 13 residues. CDR3 DNA: TGCGCCAGCAGCCAAGGACCGGGGAGAGAGCAGTTCTTC. Residues: CASSQGPGREQFF.

The table lists this clonotype with many counts. The chain recombines TRBV20-1 with TRBJ1-2; D is unresolved. Germline V gives CDR1 DFQATT, CDR2 SNEGSKA (reference sequence). With 3 bases removed from V and 0 bases from J, the gap between germline ends came to 8 bases. The CDR3 runs 13 residues. The CDR3 sequence: CSASTSSNYGYTF. The CDR3 DNA sequence: TGCAGTGCTAGCACATCCTCTAACTATGGCTACACCTTC.

The chain recombines TRBV6-6 with TRBJ1-5, with a weak D call TRBD1 (5 bases). Germline loops: CDR1 MNHNY, CDR2 SVGAGI (reference sequence). Trimming removed 2 bases at V and 0 bases at J, with 8 bases between. This CDR3 spans 15 amino acids. CDR3 nucleotide sequence: TGTGCCAGCAGTTACCGGACATATAGCAATCAGCCCCAGCATTTT. Translation: CASSYRTYSNQPQHF.

The J gene is TRBJ2-7, the V gene TRBV29-1; 7 positions agree with TRBD1. The V gene's germline CDR1 is SQVTM and CDR2 ANQGSEA. This CDR3 comprises 13 residues. V was clipped by 6 bases and J by 4 bases; unmatched bases: 9. DNA for the CDR3: TGCAGCGTCGCCACGGGACAGCCTTACGAGCAGTACTTC. Its protein is CSVATGQPYEQYF.